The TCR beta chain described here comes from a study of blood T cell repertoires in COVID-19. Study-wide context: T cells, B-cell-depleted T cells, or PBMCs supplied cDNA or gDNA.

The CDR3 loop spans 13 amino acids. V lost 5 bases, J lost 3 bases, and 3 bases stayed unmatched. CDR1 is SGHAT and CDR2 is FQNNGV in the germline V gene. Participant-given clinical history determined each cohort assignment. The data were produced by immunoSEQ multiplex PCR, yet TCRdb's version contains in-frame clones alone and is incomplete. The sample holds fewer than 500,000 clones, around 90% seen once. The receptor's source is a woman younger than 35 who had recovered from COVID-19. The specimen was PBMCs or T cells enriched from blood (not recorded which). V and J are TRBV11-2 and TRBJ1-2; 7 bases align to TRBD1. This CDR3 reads CASSRGQDYGYTF. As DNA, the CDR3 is TGTGCCAGCAGCCGAGGACAGGACTATGGCTACACCTTC.